This is a list of T cell receptor beta chains from one sample in a study of blood T cell repertoires in COVID-19. Assay: immunoSEQ multiplex PCR; the TCRdb copy retains only in-frame clones and omits some. Of under 250,000 clones in the sample, 75% to 85% were seen once. Sequencing input: peripheral blood. These receptors all come from a man over 45 with COVID-19, enrolled during active disease. The CDR3 runs from the conserved cysteine through the conserved F or W. A D gene is named only where the DNA matches it firmly. Clone size appears in some rows only: once, few, many, or a class for an expanded clone.

NA TRBJ1-5 TRBD1 TRBV13 CASSRTGVNQPQHF TGTGCCAGCAGCCGGACAGGGGTTAATCAGCCCCAGCATTTT
NA TRBJ2-1 NA TRBV18 CASSPGGLYNEQFF TGTGCCAGCTCACCTGGGGGGTTGTACAATGAGCAGTTCTTC
NA TRBJ2-6 NA TRBV15 CATSRLSFGAGSGANVLTF TGTGCCACCAGCAGACTCTCCTTCGGCGCAGGGTCTGGGGCCAACGTCCTGACTTTC
few TRBJ2-1 TRBD2 TRBV10-3 CAISESGGSSYNEQFF TGTGCCATCAGTGAGTCGGGGGGGAGCTCCTACAATGAGCAGTTCTTC
NA TRBJ1-2 NA TRBV5-1 CASSLQAQGDGYTF TGCGCCAGCAGCTTGCAGGCTCAAGGGGATGGCTACACCTTC
NA TRBJ2-2 TRBD2 TRBV11-1 CASSIPSGGRTGELFF TGTGCCAGCAGCATTCCTAGCGGGGGAAGGACCGGGGAGCTGTTTTTT
NA TRBJ2-2 NA TRBV9 CASSGRGGVGELFF TGTGCCAGCAGCGGCAGGGGTGGGGTCGGGGAGCTGTTTTTT
NA TRBJ1-2 NA TRBV6-5 CASSYSQTGSVGYTF TGTGCCAGCAGTTACTCTCAAACAGGTTCGGTTGGCTACACCTTC
NA TRBJ2-1 NA TRBV6-6 CASNPRGGNEQFF TGTGCCAGCAATCCCAGGGGCGGGAATGAGCAGTTCTTC
once TRBJ2-7 TRBD1 TRBV6-5 CASSPLDRVSYEQYF TGTGCCAGCAGTCCCCTGGACAGGGTATCCTACGAGCAGTACTTC
once TRBJ1-1 TRBD1 TRBV19 CASGQGGPNTEAFF TGTGCCAGTGGACAGGGGGGACCGAACACTGAAGCTTTCTTT
NA TRBJ1-1 TRBD1 TRBV2 CASSGRGRTEAFF TGTGCCAGCAGTGGTAGGGGGCGCACCGAAGCTTTCTTT
NA TRBJ2-7 TRBD1 TRBV11-2 CASSLDRDEQYF TGTGCCAGCTCCCTAGACAGGGACGAGCAGTACTTC
NA TRBJ1-5 TRBD1 TRBV18 CASSPLRTGSGNQPQHF TGTGCCAGCTCACCCCTTCGGACAGGGAGTGGCAATCAGCCCCAGCATTTT
NA TRBJ2-5 TRBD2 TRBV30 CAWSVVAGIGTQYF TGTGCCTGGAGTGTAGTAGCGGGTATTGGGACCCAGTACTTC
NA TRBJ2-1 NA TRBV6-5 CASIDQEVSNEQFF TGTGCCAGCATCGACCAGGAGGTTAGTAATGAGCAGTTCTTC
NA TRBJ2-2 TRBD2 TRBV7-2 CASSLVEWGGTGELFF TGTGCCAGCAGCTTAGTAGAATGGGGGGGCACCGGGGAGCTGTTTTTT
once TRBJ2-3 NA TRBV11-3 CASSLAGWGGDTQYF TGTGCCAGCAGCTTAGCAGGATGGGGCGGAGATACGCAGTATTTT
NA TRBJ1-2 TRBD1 TRBV18 CASSPDTGEYGYTF TGTGCCAGCTCACCTGATACAGGGGAGTATGGCTACACCTTC
NA TRBJ2-1 TRBD1 TRBV28 CASSLLQGAGEQFF TGTGCCAGCAGTTTATTACAGGGGGCGGGCGAGCAGTTCTTC
NA TRBJ1-4 NA TRBV5-1 CASSLSGGQYEKLFF TGCGCCAGCAGCTTGTCTGGGGGCCAGTATGAAAAACTGTTTTTT
NA TRBJ1-2 TRBD1 TRBV7-9 CASSLTGDYGYTF TGTGCCAGCAGCTTAACAGGGGACTATGGCTACACCTTC
NA TRBJ2-5 TRBD2 TRBV27 CASRSSGVGETQYF TGTGCCAGCCGATCTAGCGGGGTAGGAGAGACCCAGTACTTC
few TRBJ2-3 TRBD2 TRBV27 CASRTSGSDTQYF TGTGCCAGCAGGACTAGCGGCTCAGATACGCAGTATTTT
NA TRBJ1-6 NA TRBV30 CAWRGTLGSNSPLHF TGTGCCTGGAGAGGGACTCTCGGAAGTAATTCACCCCTCCACTTT
NA TRBJ1-1 NA TRBV6-5 CASSPDLYTEAFF TGTGCCAGCAGTCCCGACTTGTACACTGAAGCTTTCTTT
NA TRBJ1-2 NA TRBV18 CASSPVGLADYGYTF TGTGCCAGCTCACCAGTCGGGTTGGCAGACTATGGCTACACCTTC
NA TRBJ2-2 NA TRBV19 CASSMRANTGELFF TGTGCCAGTAGTATGAGGGCGAACACCGGGGAGCTGTTTTTT
NA TRBJ1-2 TRBD1 TRBV19 CASRTGGSGGYTF TGTGCCAGTAGGACAGGGGGCTCAGGCGGCTACACCTTC
NA TRBJ2-7 NA TRBV9 CASNEGGEYEQYF TGTGCCAGCAACGAGGGCGGGGAATACGAGCAGTACTTC
NA TRBJ1-3 NA TRBV7-2 CASSLRAGQVFSGNTIYF TGTGCCAGCAGCTTGAGGGCGGGCCAGGTCTTCTCTGGAAACACCATATATTTT
NA TRBJ1-2 NA TRBV11-3 CASSLEGMSGHHYGYTF TGTGCCAGCAGCTTAGAGGGAATGTCAGGGCACCACTATGGCTACACCTTC
NA TRBJ2-2 TRBD2 TRBV28 CASSLSGGGDTGELFF TGTGCCAGCAGTTTGAGCGGGGGGGGCGACACCGGGGAGCTGTTTTTT
NA TRBJ1-4 TRBD1 TRBV30 CAWSLGQGGEKLFF TGTGCCTGGAGCCTGGGACAGGGAGGTGAAAAACTGTTTTTT
NA TRBJ2-2 TRBD2 TRBV5-4 CASSLGSGGASWELFF TGTGCCAGCAGCTTGGGTAGCGGGGGGGCCAGTTGGGAGCTGTTTTTT
NA TRBJ1-6 TRBD1 TRBV7-2 CASSLEQGAGSPLHF TGTGCCAGCAGCTTAGAACAGGGGGCAGGATCACCCCTCCACTTT
NA TRBJ1-1 TRBD1 TRBV5-1 CASSGQGTVNMNTEAFF TGCGCCAGCAGCGGACAGGGGACAGTTAATATGAACACTGAAGCTTTCTTT
once TRBJ2-3 TRBD2 TRBV6-6 CASRSGESTDTQYF TGTGCCAGTAGAAGCGGGGAAAGCACAGATACGCAGTATTTT
NA TRBJ1-1 NA TRBV5-1 CASKLGGTEAFF TGCGCCAGCAAGTTGGGAGGGACTGAAGCTTTCTTT
few TRBJ1-1 NA TRBV12-3/TRBV12-4 CASSFGGIEAFF TGTGCCAGCAGTTTCGGGGGAATTGAAGCTTTCTTT
NA TRBJ2-1 TRBD1 TRBV7-3 CASSLTRGTGEFSYNEQFF TGTGCCAGCAGCTTAACGCGGGGGACAGGGGAGTTCTCCTACAATGAGCAGTTCTTC
NA TRBJ2-3 TRBD2 TRBV2 CASSAGLAGRDTQYF TGTGCCAGCAGTGCGGGACTAGCGGGGAGGGATACGCAGTATTTT
NA TRBJ2-4 NA TRBV4-2 CASSQGGRGWRLAKNIQYF TGTGCCAGCAGCCAAGGGGGGCGGGGGTGGAGACTAGCCAAAAACATTCAGTACTTC
NA TRBJ1-1 TRBD1 TRBV28 CASSFHSPGQGNTEAFF TGTGCCAGCAGTTTTCACAGTCCGGGACAGGGTAACACTGAAGCTTTCTTT
NA TRBJ1-4 TRBD1 TRBV6-1 CASSETGVNEKLFF TGTGCCAGCAGTGAAACAGGGGTCAATGAAAAACTGTTTTTT
NA TRBJ2-7 NA TRBV18 CASSPGGGEQYF TGTGCCAGCTCCCCCGGCGGAGGAGAGCAGTACTTC
NA TRBJ2-3 NA TRBV4-1 CASSQLFSDTQYF TGCGCCAGCAGCCAACTCTTTTCAGATACGCAGTATTTT
NA TRBJ2-3 TRBD1 TRBV24-1 CATSDPNTRTGDTQYF TGTGCCACCAGTGACCCTAATACCCGGACAGGAGATACGCAGTATTTT
NA TRBJ2-3 TRBD1 TRBV7-6 CASSLEGTGTGVDTQYF TGTGCCAGCAGCTTAGAAGGAACCGGGACAGGAGTGGATACGCAGTATTTT
NA TRBJ2-1 NA TRBV25-1 CASSGAPPSNNEQFF TGTGCCAGCAGTGGAGCACCACCCTCAAACAATGAGCAGTTCTTC
NA TRBJ1-1 TRBD1 TRBV7-8 CASSLGAGGAFF TGTGCCAGCAGCTTAGGGGCAGGGGGAGCTTTCTTT
NA TRBJ2-1 NA TRBV30 CAWGTRTTYNEQFF TGTGCCTGGGGGACAAGAACCACCTACAATGAGCAGTTCTTC
NA TRBJ2-3 TRBD2 TRBV11-2 CASSFRIAGGDTQYF TGTGCCAGCAGCTTTCGGATAGCGGGTGGAGATACGCAGTATTTT